The 7 T cell receptor beta chains below were found in one sample sequenced in a study of blood T cell repertoires in COVID-19. Sequenced by immunoSEQ multiplex PCR; TCRdb stores in-frame clones only, minus some. This sample has about 290,000 clones, with around 85% found just once. The sample taken for sequencing was peripheral blood. Receptors originate from a woman in her forties or fifties with active or convalescent COVID-19.

The V call is TRBV30, the J call TRBJ2-5; tentative D call: TRBD2 (6 bases). The CDR3 length is 15 residues. Deletions cut 2 bases from V and 1 base from J, with 14 bases between. Per the germline V gene, CDR1 is GTSNPN and CDR2 is SVGIG (reference sequence). CDR3 residues: CAWSFGGVSQETQYF. In DNA, the CDR3 is TGTGCCTGGAGTTTCGGGGGAGTGAGCCAAGAGACCCAGTACTTC.

Only a few counts were recorded for this clone. The chain links TRBV15 to TRBJ1-6, with a weak D call TRBD1 (5 bases). This CDR3 is 14 amino acids long. V dropped 8 bases and J dropped 5 bases, with 13 bases sitting between them. The germline V gene has CDR1 LNHNV and CDR2 YYDKDF (reference sequence). CDR3 protein: CATSAGGDNSPLHF. The CDR3 DNA sequence: TGTGCCACCTCAGCCGGGGGTGATAATTCACCCCTCCACTTT.

The chain links TRBV19 to TRBJ2-5; D ambiguous. Germline CDR1 and CDR2: LNHDA and SQIVND (reference sequence). With 6 bases removed from V and 3 bases from J, the gap between germline ends came to 14 bases. The CDR3 is made up of 14 amino acids. CDR3 amino acids: CASRRAWSEETQYF. Written as DNA, the CDR3 is TGTGCCAGTAGGAGAGCCTGGTCCGAAGAGACCCAGTACTTC.

The rearrangement joins TRBV14 to TRBJ2-1, with D uncertain. The ends were cut back, 4 bases at V and 7 bases at J, with 23 bases in the middle. CDR1 and CDR2 from the germline V gene are SGHDN and FVKESK. CDR3 length: 17 amino acids. The CDR3 DNA follows: TGTGCCAGCAGCCCCGCCATCCATCCCCTGTCTAAAAATGAGCAGTTCTTC. Its translation is CASSPAIHPLSKNEQFF.

The rearrangement joins TRBV18 to TRBJ2-7; 7 positions agree with TRBD1. The CDR3 runs to 19 residues. The ends lost 1 base at V and 0 bases at J; junction bases unmatched: 15. Germline values: CDR1 KGHSH, CDR2 LQKENI. The CDR3 nucleotides are TGTGCCAGCTCACCACGGGGACAGAACTTGCTAATCAGCTCCTACGAGCAGTACTTC. Encoded protein: CASSPRGQNLLISSYEQYF.

The chain joins TRBV11-2 to TRBJ2-7; TRBD1 is a possible D gene (5 bases). The length of the CDR3 is 14 residues. The V end was cut by 5 bases, the J end by 6 bases, with 17 bases between. Germline CDR1 SGHAT, CDR2 FQNNGV. Here the CDR3 DNA reads TGTGCCAGCAGCCCTAGGACCTGGGGCTCCGAGCAGTACTTC. Residues: CASSPRTWGSEQYF.

V gene TRBV2 combines with J gene TRBJ2-2; 11 bases agree with TRBD2. The CDR3 totals 15 residues. The V gene's germline CDR1 is SNHLY and CDR2 FYNNEI. The J segment lost 3 bases and the V segment lost 6 bases, leaving 3 bases of the junction unmatched. The CDR3 region is CASRGLAADTGELFF. For the CDR3, the DNA is TGTGCCAGCAGGGGACTAGCGGCCGACACCGGGGAGCTGTTTTTT. Full variable domain (outside the CDR3, taken from reference TRBV2 and TRBJ2-2): EPEVTQTPSHQVTQMGQEVILRCVPISNHLYFYWYRQILGQKVEFLVSFYNNEISEKSEIFDDQFSVERPDGSNFTLKIRSTKLEDSAMYFCASRGLAADTGELFFGEGSRLTVL.